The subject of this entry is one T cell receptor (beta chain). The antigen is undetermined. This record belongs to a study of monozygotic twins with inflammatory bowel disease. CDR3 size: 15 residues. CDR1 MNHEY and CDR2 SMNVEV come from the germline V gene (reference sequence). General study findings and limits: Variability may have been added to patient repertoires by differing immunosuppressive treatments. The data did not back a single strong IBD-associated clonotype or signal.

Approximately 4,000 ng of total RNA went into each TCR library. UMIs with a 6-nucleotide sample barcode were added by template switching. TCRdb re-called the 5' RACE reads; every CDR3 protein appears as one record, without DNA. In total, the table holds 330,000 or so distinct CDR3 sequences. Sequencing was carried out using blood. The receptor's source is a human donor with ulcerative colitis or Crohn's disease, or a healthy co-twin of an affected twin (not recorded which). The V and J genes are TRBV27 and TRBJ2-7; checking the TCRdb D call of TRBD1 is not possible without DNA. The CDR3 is CASSSRVGDSYEQYF.